These T cell receptor beta chains were read from a single sample in a study of CD8+CD57+ T cells in acquired aplastic anemia. TCRdb reprocessed the reads with MiXCR, giving one entry per CDR3 protein. Altogether 400,000 to 450,000 distinct CDR3 sequences are present, 65% to 80% being singletons, with the ten largest covering approximately 4%. The sample comprised sorted CD4+, CD8+, or CD8+CD57+ T cells (not recorded which) from PBMCs. The receptors here all came from a human donor in good health, serving as a control. CDR3s include the opening cysteine and the closing phenylalanine or tryptophan. A D gene is named only where the DNA matches it firmly. Not every row has a clone size; where given, it reads once, few, many or a size class.

v_gene: TRBV10-3; d_gene: .; len: 14; abundance: many; j_gene: TRBJ2-5; CDR3aa: CAISESGDQETQYF
v_gene: TRBV5-6; d_gene: .; len: 14; abundance: .; j_gene: TRBJ1-2; CDR3aa: CASSFEYRLYGYTF
v_gene: TRBV19; d_gene: .; len: 16; abundance: many; j_gene: TRBJ1-1; CDR3aa: CASSFRRESMNTEAFF
v_gene: TRBV7-2; d_gene: TRBD2; len: 16; abundance: .; j_gene: TRBJ2-7; CDR3aa: CASSAGGGGMDTGQYF
v_gene: TRBV19; d_gene: .; len: 12; abundance: few; j_gene: TRBJ1-2; CDR3aa: CASSMENYGYTF
v_gene: TRBV19; d_gene: .; len: 14; abundance: .; j_gene: .; CDR3aa: CASSSTPTRDTQYF
v_gene: TRBV15; d_gene: TRBD1; len: 15; abundance: .; j_gene: TRBJ1-2; CDR3aa: CATSRYRGGHEAQNF
v_gene: TRBV15; d_gene: .; len: 14; abundance: .; j_gene: TRBJ1-1; CDR3aa: CASSLKPRGTEAFF
v_gene: TRBV7-2; d_gene: TRBD1; len: 17; abundance: many; j_gene: TRBJ2-3; CDR3aa: CASSLVMAGGSSDTQYF
v_gene: TRBV7-3; d_gene: .; len: 16; abundance: once; j_gene: TRBJ1-5; CDR3aa: CASSFCPGWVTEAQHF
v_gene: TRBV20-1; d_gene: TRBD2; len: 15; abundance: .; j_gene: TRBJ2-3; CDR3aa: CSARGVGGKADTQYF
v_gene: TRBV5-1; d_gene: TRBD1; len: 12; abundance: .; j_gene: TRBJ1-2; CDR3aa: CASSQGVTGYTF
v_gene: TRBV7-2; d_gene: .; len: 16; abundance: once; j_gene: TRBJ1-1; CDR3aa: CASSAGRLRDGFLAFF
v_gene: TRBV5-8; d_gene: .; len: 14; abundance: many; j_gene: TRBJ1-1; CDR3aa: CASSLVRENTEAFF
v_gene: TRBV7-9; d_gene: TRBD1; len: 17; abundance: .; j_gene: TRBJ2-5; CDR3aa: CASSLVVGGQGQETQYF
v_gene: TRBV20-1; d_gene: .; len: 15; abundance: .; j_gene: TRBJ1-1; CDR3aa: CSARGPTGWSTEAFF
v_gene: TRBV7-6; d_gene: TRBD1; len: 13; abundance: .; j_gene: TRBJ2-7; CDR3aa: CASSTDRVNEQYF
v_gene: TRBV30; d_gene: .; len: 12; abundance: .; j_gene: TRBJ2-7; CDR3aa: CAWNVQAYERYF
v_gene: TRBV29-1; d_gene: .; len: 13; abundance: .; j_gene: TRBJ2-1; CDR3aa: CSVEETRDTEQFF
v_gene: TRBV7-3; d_gene: TRBD2; len: 15; abundance: .; j_gene: TRBJ2-1; CDR3aa: CASSVRLATYNEQFF
v_gene: TRBV20-1; d_gene: TRBD1; len: 15; abundance: .; j_gene: TRBJ1-2; CDR3aa: CSARDVDRASYGYTF
v_gene: TRBV7-9; d_gene: .; len: 14; abundance: .; j_gene: TRBJ2-5; CDR3aa: CASSLVAPRYEHNF
v_gene: TRBV9; d_gene: .; len: 14; abundance: .; j_gene: TRBJ2-7; CDR3aa: CASSTLAAEQEQYF
v_gene: TRBV2; d_gene: TRBD1; len: 13; abundance: few; j_gene: TRBJ2-7; CDR3aa: CASSRQGAREQYF
v_gene: TRBV7-9; d_gene: .; len: 16; abundance: .; j_gene: TRBJ2-7; CDR3aa: CASSLGFRGQGYEQYF
v_gene: TRBV7-3; d_gene: TRBD1; len: 15; abundance: .; j_gene: TRBJ2-7; CDR3aa: CASSQGQEKSYEQYF
v_gene: TRBV14; d_gene: .; len: 18; abundance: .; j_gene: TRBJ2-1; CDR3aa: CASSHISPVWAIENEQFF
v_gene: TRBV5-8; d_gene: .; len: 14; abundance: many; j_gene: TRBJ1-5; CDR3aa: CASSLANSNQPQHF
v_gene: TRBV5-1; d_gene: TRBD1; len: 14; abundance: many; j_gene: TRBJ1-2; CDR3aa: CASSRGQGVIGYTF
v_gene: TRBV11-2; d_gene: TRBD2; len: 18; abundance: .; j_gene: TRBJ2-3; CDR3aa: CASSHDRAGGLGTDTQYF
v_gene: TRBV12-3/TRBV12-4; d_gene: .; len: 14; abundance: many; j_gene: TRBJ2-1; CDR3aa: CASSFSPEVNEQFF
v_gene: TRBV20-1; d_gene: .; len: 12; abundance: .; j_gene: TRBJ2-7; CDR3aa: CSANRQTDEQYF
v_gene: TRBV6-4; d_gene: .; len: 14; abundance: many; j_gene: TRBJ1-1; CDR3aa: CASSSEIGGTEAFF
v_gene: TRBV9; d_gene: .; len: 14; abundance: many; j_gene: TRBJ1-2; CDR3aa: CASSVDVWMDGYTF
v_gene: TRBV4-3; d_gene: TRBD2; len: 16; abundance: many; j_gene: TRBJ2-3; CDR3aa: CASSQRLAGGTNTQYF
v_gene: TRBV5-1; d_gene: .; len: 15; abundance: .; j_gene: TRBJ2-3; CDR3aa: CASSLKWGQGDTQYF
v_gene: TRBV10-3; d_gene: TRBD1; len: 14; abundance: .; j_gene: TRBJ1-4; CDR3aa: CASRPRQGGVTLFF
v_gene: TRBV9; d_gene: .; len: 14; abundance: .; j_gene: TRBJ2-7; CDR3aa: CASSFTVGSVEQYF
v_gene: TRBV7-4; d_gene: .; len: 13; abundance: .; j_gene: TRBJ1-1; CDR3aa: CASSVQSDNEAFF
v_gene: TRBV2; d_gene: .; len: 15; abundance: .; j_gene: .; CDR3aa: CASSRPGGITTELFF
v_gene: TRBV20-1; d_gene: .; len: 13; abundance: many; j_gene: TRBJ1-1; CDR3aa: CSAADPGGTEAFF
v_gene: TRBV7-9; d_gene: TRBD1; len: 15; abundance: .; j_gene: TRBJ1-5; CDR3aa: CASSQQGQGRQPQHF
v_gene: TRBV2; d_gene: .; len: 16; abundance: .; j_gene: TRBJ1-5; CDR3aa: CASSRYGLNSPQPQHF
v_gene: TRBV12-3/TRBV12-4; d_gene: .; len: 13; abundance: .; j_gene: TRBJ1-5; CDR3aa: CASSGGEDQPQHF
v_gene: TRBV5-1; d_gene: TRBD2; len: 15; abundance: many; j_gene: TRBJ2-3; CDR3aa: CASSLVAGGADTQYF
v_gene: TRBV9; d_gene: TRBD1; len: 16; abundance: .; j_gene: TRBJ1-2; CDR3aa: CATSGQTGGVYYGYTF
v_gene: TRBV12-3/TRBV12-4; d_gene: .; len: 14; abundance: .; j_gene: .; CDR3aa: CASSPSLNTEEQFF
v_gene: TRBV11-2; d_gene: .; len: 16; abundance: .; j_gene: TRBJ1-6; CDR3aa: CASSQIKTALGSPLHF
v_gene: TRBV6-5; d_gene: TRBD1; len: 12; abundance: many; j_gene: TRBJ1-2; CDR3aa: CASSYGTEVVVF
v_gene: TRBV12-3/TRBV12-4; d_gene: TRBD1; len: 15; abundance: .; j_gene: TRBJ2-5; CDR3aa: CASSARRTGQETQYF
v_gene: TRBV7-2; d_gene: .; len: 14; abundance: .; j_gene: TRBJ1-2; CDR3aa: CASSFGEGGDGYIF
v_gene: TRBV7-9; d_gene: .; len: 15; abundance: .; j_gene: TRBJ1-2; CDR3aa: CASSLWDTHYEQYTF
v_gene: TRBV7-2; d_gene: .; len: 15; abundance: .; j_gene: TRBJ2-2; CDR3aa: CASSRQALYEQYFVF
v_gene: TRBV7-3; d_gene: TRBD1; len: 14; abundance: many; j_gene: TRBJ1-1; CDR3aa: CASSPSQGSTEAFF
v_gene: TRBV7-2; d_gene: .; len: 14; abundance: .; j_gene: TRBJ1-1; CDR3aa: CASSTSAGTDASFF
v_gene: TRBV15; d_gene: TRBD1; len: 16; abundance: .; j_gene: TRBJ2-1; CDR3aa: CATSSGVGQFSYEQFF
v_gene: TRBV20-1; d_gene: .; len: 12; abundance: many; j_gene: TRBJ1-2; CDR3aa: CSARDILYGYTF